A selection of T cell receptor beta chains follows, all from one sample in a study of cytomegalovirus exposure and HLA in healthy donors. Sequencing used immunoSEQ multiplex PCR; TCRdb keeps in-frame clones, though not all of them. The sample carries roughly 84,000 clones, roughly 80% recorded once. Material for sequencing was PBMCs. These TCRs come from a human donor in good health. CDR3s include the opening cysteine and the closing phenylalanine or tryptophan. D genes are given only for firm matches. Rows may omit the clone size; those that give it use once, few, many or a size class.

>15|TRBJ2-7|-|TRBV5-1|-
CASRSLVRASSEQYF
TGCGCCAGCAGGAGCTTAGTTCGAGCCTCTTCCGAGCAGTACTTC
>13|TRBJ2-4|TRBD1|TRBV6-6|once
CASRRGQGDIQYF
TGTGCCAGCAGAAGAGGACAGGGTGACATTCAGTACTTC
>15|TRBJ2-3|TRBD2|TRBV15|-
CATSSGTTKLDTQYF
TGTGCCACCAGCTCGGGGACTACCAAACTAGATACGCAGTATTTT
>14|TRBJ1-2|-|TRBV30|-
CAWSVHEGLYGYPF
TGTGCCTGGAGTGTACATGAGGGTCTCTATGGCTACCCCTTC
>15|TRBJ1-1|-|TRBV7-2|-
CASSLGSRGNTEAFF
TGTGCCAGCAGCTTAGGAAGCAGGGGGAACACTGAAGCTTTCTTT
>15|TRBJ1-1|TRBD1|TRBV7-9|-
CASSPGDRENTEAFF
TGCGCCAGCAGCCCAGGGGACAGGGAGAACACTGAAGCTTTCTTT
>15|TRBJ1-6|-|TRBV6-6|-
CASSPLTGFNSPLHF
TGTGCCAGCAGTCCACTAACAGGGTTTAATTCACCCCTCCACTTT
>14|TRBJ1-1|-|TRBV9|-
CASTPGQMMSEAFF
TGTGCCAGCACCCCGGGTCAGATGATGTCTGAAGCTTTCTTT
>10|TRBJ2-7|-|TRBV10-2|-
CASSHGEQYF
TGCGCCAGCTCGCACGGGGAGCAGTACTTC
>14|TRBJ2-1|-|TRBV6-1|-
CASRPTSSTNEQFF
TGTGCCAGCAGGCCCACATCCTCGACTAATGAGCAGTTCTTC
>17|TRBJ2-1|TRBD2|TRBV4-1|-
CASSPRGASSSYNEQFF
TGCGCCAGCAGCCCGCGGGGGGCCTCAAGCTCCTACAATGAGCAGTTCTTC
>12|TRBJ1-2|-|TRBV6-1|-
CAIMLGHGGYTF
TGTGCCATTATGCTGGGACACGGGGGCTACACCTTC
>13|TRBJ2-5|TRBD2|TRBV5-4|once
CATATSGEETQYF
TGTGCCACCGCTACTAGCGGGGAGGAGACCCAGTACTTC
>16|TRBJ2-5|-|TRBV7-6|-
CASSPNSAGMGETQYF
TGTGCCAGCAGTCCTAATTCGGCGGGTATGGGGGAGACCCAGTACTTC
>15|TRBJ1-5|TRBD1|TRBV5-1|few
CASSLGQGGNQPQHF
TGCGCCAGCAGCCTGGGACAGGGTGGCAATCAGCCCCAGCATTTT
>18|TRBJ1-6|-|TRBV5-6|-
CASSLYPRKTGYNSPLHF
TGTGCCAGCAGCTTGTACCCGAGGAAAACCGGGTATAATTCACCCCTCCACTTT
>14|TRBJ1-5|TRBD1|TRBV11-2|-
CASSLGTGDQPQHF
TGTGCCAGCAGCTTAGGTACAGGGGATCAGCCCCAGCATTTT
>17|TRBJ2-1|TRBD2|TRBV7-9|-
CASSPGRLAGAKGEQFF
TGTGCCAGCAGCCCCGGGCGACTAGCGGGGGCCAAGGGTGAGCAGTTCTTC